This TCR beta chain is from a study of T cell changes during pregnancy in multiple sclerosis. The protocol was immunoSEQ multiplex PCR, while the TCRdb copy is restricted to in-frame clones and leaves out a portion. The sample has 75,000 to 80,000 clones, around 95% seen once. Germline V gene lookup returns CDR1 LNHDA and CDR2 SQIVND (reference sequence). The CDR3 has 15 amino acids. V gave up 3 bases and J gave up 1 base; unmatched junction bases: 2. The sequences come from peripheral blood, collected in the second trimester of pregnancy. This receptor was obtained from a female donor in good health, enrolled as a control in a pregnancy study. The chain carries TRBV19 and TRBJ1-1, with 10 bases lining up with TRBD1. The CDR3 loop is CASSIRDRGNTEAFF. CDR3 coding DNA: TGTGCCAGTAGTATTAGGGACAGGGGGAACACTGAAGCTTTCTTT. Full variable domain (remainder filled in from reference TRBV19 and TRBJ1-1): DGGITQSPKYLFRKEGQNVTLSCEQNLNHDAMYWYRQDPGQGLRLIYYSQIVNDFQKGDIAEGYSVSREKKESFPLTVTSAQKNPTAFYLCASSIRDRGNTEAFFGQGTRLTVV.